The sequence of this T cell receptor (beta chain) was determined in a study of cytomegalovirus exposure and HLA in healthy donors. PCR used 60 Vbeta primers and 13 Jbeta primers. TCRdb's table, derived via immunoSEQ multiplex PCR, lists solely in-frame clones and lacks some. Of over 110,000 clones in the sample, approximately 78% were seen once. The specimen sequenced was PBMCs. The receptor was derived from a woman aged 40 to 49 in good health and CMV-seropositive.

CDR3 sequence reads: CASSLAPGTNEKLFF. The CDR3 DNA sequence: TGCGCCAGCAGCTTGGCCCCGGGAACTAATGAAAAACTGTTTTTT. The chain combines TRBV5-1 with TRBJ1-4; D is uncertain. V lost 0 bases and J lost 1, with 7 bases in between. This CDR3 is built from 15 residues. From germline, CDR1 is SGHRS and CDR2 YFSETQ.